Listed here are 16 T cell receptor beta chains from one sample, sequenced in a study of blood T cell repertoires in COVID-19. TCRdb's table, derived via immunoSEQ multiplex PCR, lists solely in-frame clones and lacks some. The sample lists over 350,000 clones, roughly 87% occurring once. The sequenced material came from PBMCs or T cells enriched from blood (not recorded which). The receptor set was obtained from a woman aged 18-29 years with acute COVID-19.

The chain combines TRBV3-1 (or the pseudogene TRBV3-2) with TRBJ1-3; unclear D gene. Between the trimmed V and J ends, which lost 3 bases and 3 bases, there was a span of 9 bases. CDR3 length: 14 residues. Per germline, CDR1 LGHDT and CDR2 YNNKEL (reference sequence). CDR3 region: CASSQSGVGNTIYF. CDR3 bases: TGTGCCAGCAGCCAGAGCGGGGTTGGAAACACCATATATTTT.

This sequence joins TRBV30 and TRBJ1-2; no reliable D call. Deletions cut 8 bases from V and 5 bases from J, with 12 bases between. Germline CDR1 and CDR2: GTSNPN and SVGIG (reference sequence). This CDR3 spans 11 amino acids. CDR3 DNA sequence: TGTGCCGGCTGGACGGGATATGGCTACACCTTC. Translating gives CAGWTGYGYTF.

The chain is built from TRBV7-2 and TRBJ2-3; 9 bases are a match to TRBD2. Germline V gene data show CDR1 as SGHTA and CDR2 as FQGNSA. J lost 1 base, V lost 3 bases, and 5 bases had no gene match. This CDR3 contains 16 residues. Written as DNA, the CDR3 is TGTGCCAGCAGCTTCAGACTAGCGGCCGGCACAGATACGCAGTATTTT. Its protein product is CASSFRLAAGTDTQYF.

A few counts support this clone. This rearrangement joins TRBV5-1 to TRBJ1-1; D possibly corresponds to TRBD1 (6 bases). Germline V gene lookup returns CDR1 SGHRS and CDR2 YFSETQ. There are 18 residues in the CDR3. With 1 base removed from V and 1 base from J, the gap between germline ends came to 20 bases. Here the CDR3 DNA reads TGCGCCAGCAGCTTGTGGTTCCTCGGGGGAGGGGGGAACACTGAAGCTTTCTTT. This gives the protein CASSLWFLGGGGNTEAFF.

The rearrangement joins TRBV12-3 or TRBV12-4 to TRBJ2-1; D is ambiguous. This CDR3 region has 12 residues. Trimming left V 4 bases short and J 5 bases short, with 6 bases between. The CDR3 DNA is TGTGCCAGCAGTTCAGTCGACAATGAGCAGTTCTTC. Translation gives CASSSVDNEQFF.

This clone has just a few counts. V and J are TRBV5-1 and TRBJ1-1; D gene unclear. The CDR3 has 13 residues. Germline CDR1 reads SGHRS; CDR2 reads YFSETQ. Trimming removed 2 bases at V and 5 bases at J, with 10 bases between. Here the CDR3 reads CASSLSDTTEAFF. The DNA for the CDR3 is TGCGCCAGCAGCTTATCAGACACGACTGAAGCTTTCTTT.

J is TRBJ2-7 and V is TRBV11-2; 9 bases agree with TRBD1. Per germline, CDR1 SGHAT and CDR2 FQNNGV. Trimming at V came to 2 bases and at J to 6 bases, leaving 2 bases not matched to a gene. This CDR3 region has 13 residues. This CDR3 is CASSLTGGLEQYF. In DNA form, the CDR3 reads TGTGCCAGCAGCTTAACAGGGGGCCTCGAGCAGTACTTC.

V and J are TRBV4-3 and TRBJ2-1, with 7 positions matching TRBD1. The CDR3 is 16 residues long. The trim removed 4 bases at V and 4 bases at J, leaving 10 bases unmatched. The V gene's germline CDR1 is LGHNA and CDR2 YSLEER. The CDR3 region has the DNA TGCGCCAGCAGCCTGGAGCCCGGGACAGCTTACAATGAGCAGTTCTTC. Translated, it gives CASSLEPGTAYNEQFF.

This chain links TRBV6-5 with TRBJ2-7, with D perhaps matching TRBD1 (6 bases). The CDR3 loop spans 15 amino acids. CDR1 and CDR2 (germline): MNHEY, SVGAGI. V was cut by 2 bases and J by 1 base, with 12 bases left in between. The DNA of the CDR3 is TGTGCCAGCAGTTACAACACAGGGATATCCTACGAGCAGTACTTC. It translates to CASSYNTGISYEQYF.

The chain uses TRBV28 and TRBJ2-7, with TRBD2 identical over 7 bases. Trimming at V came to 7 bases and at J to 4 bases, leaving 7 bases not matched to a gene. The germline CDR1 and CDR2 sequences are MDHEN and SYDVKM. This CDR3 has 13 amino acids. CDR3 coding DNA: TGTGCCAGCAAGCGGGGAGAACCTTACGAGCAGTACTTC. It yields the protein CASKRGEPYEQYF.

The V and J genes are TRBV6-1 and TRBJ2-5; TRBD2 matches 12 bases. Germline V gene sequence: CDR1 MNHNS, CDR2 SASEGT. J gave up 5 bases and V 0 bases, and 7 bases lay outside the gene matches. The CDR3 spans 17 residues. Here the CDR3 DNA reads TGTGCCAGCAGTGAAGCGCTAGGACTAGCGGGGATTGAGACCCAGTACTTC. This encodes CASSEALGLAGIETQYF.

This clone was observed many times. The rearrangement joins TRBV3-1 (or the pseudogene TRBV3-2) to TRBJ1-2, with D maybe TRBD1 (5 bases). CDR1 is LGHDT, CDR2 YNNKEL, per germline (reference sequence). V gave up 0 bases and J gave up 4 bases, with 12 bases separating them. The CDR3 extends over 15 amino acids. The CDR3 bases are TGTGCCAGCAGCCAAGAGGCGGGCGGGGGCTATGGCTACACCTTC. This gives the protein CASSQEAGGGYGYTF.

The rearrangement links TRBV10-3 to TRBJ1-1, with D possibly TRBD1 on 6 matching bases. Trimming left V 9 bases short and J 1 base short, with 9 bases between. Germline CDR1 is ENHRY and CDR2 is SYGVKD. This CDR3 is 12 amino acids long. CDR3 loop: CAIQGQNTEAFF. In DNA form, the CDR3 reads TGTGCCATACAGGGCCAGAACACTGAAGCTTTCTTT.

V gene TRBV25-1 combines with J gene TRBJ1-2; no clear D. The CDR3 sequence is 13 residues long. Trimming took 7 bases from V and 0 from J, leaving 9 bases between them. CDR1 and CDR2 from the germline V gene are MGHDK and SYGVNS. Here the CDR3 reads CASTPGTNYGYTF. CDR3 nucleotide sequence: TGTGCCAGCACTCCCGGGACTAACTATGGCTACACCTTC.

The chain links TRBV6-5 to TRBJ1-6; TRBD1 agrees at 7 bases. The CDR3 sequence is 15 residues long. Per germline, CDR1 MNHEY and CDR2 SVGAGI. Trimming cost V 0 bases and J 8 bases; bases outside gene matches: 4. The CDR3 region is CASSYSGDSHSPLHF. CDR3 nucleotides: TGTGCCAGCAGTTACTCGGGGGACAGTCATTCACCCCTCCACTTT.

The V and J genes are TRBV19 and TRBJ2-2; possibly TRBD1 for D (5 bases). Germline V gene lookup returns CDR1 LNHDA and CDR2 SQIVND (reference sequence). CDR3 length: 13 residues. The ends were cut back, 4 bases at V and 4 bases at J, with 7 bases in the middle. The CDR3 DNA follows: TGTGCCAGTAGTACGACAGCCACCGGGGAGCTGTTTTTT. Translated: CASSTTATGELFF.